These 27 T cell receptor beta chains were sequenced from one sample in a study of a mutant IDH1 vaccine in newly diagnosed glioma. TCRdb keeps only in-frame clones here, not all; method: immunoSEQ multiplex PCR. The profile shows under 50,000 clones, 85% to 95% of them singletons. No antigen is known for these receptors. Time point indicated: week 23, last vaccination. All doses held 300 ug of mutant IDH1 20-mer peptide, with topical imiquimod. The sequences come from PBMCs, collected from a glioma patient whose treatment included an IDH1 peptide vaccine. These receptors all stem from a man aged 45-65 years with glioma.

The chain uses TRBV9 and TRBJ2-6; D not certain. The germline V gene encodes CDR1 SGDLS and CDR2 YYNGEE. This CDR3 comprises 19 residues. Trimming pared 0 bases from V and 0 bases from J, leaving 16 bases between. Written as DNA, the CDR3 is TGTGCCAGCAGCGTAGGGTTGGGGTCCAGAGGCTCTGGGGCCAACGTCCTGACTTTC. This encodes CASSVGLGSRGSGANVLTF. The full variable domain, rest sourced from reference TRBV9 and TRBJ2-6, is DSGVTQTPKHLITATGQRVTLRCSPRSGDLSVYWYQQSLDQGLQFLIQYYNGEERAKGNILERFSAQQFPDLHSELNLSSLELGDSALYFCASSVGLGSRGSGANVLTFGAGSRLTVL.

The CDR3 reads CAGGVGTYGYTF. CDR3 DNA: TGTGCCGGTGGGGTGGGGACCTATGGCTACACCTTC. The chain links TRBV30 to TRBJ1-2, with D possibly being TRBD1 (5 bases). Germline-derived CDR1 and CDR2 are GTSNPN and SVGIG (reference sequence). V lost 8 bases and J lost 4, with 14 bases in between. The CDR3 contains 12 residues.

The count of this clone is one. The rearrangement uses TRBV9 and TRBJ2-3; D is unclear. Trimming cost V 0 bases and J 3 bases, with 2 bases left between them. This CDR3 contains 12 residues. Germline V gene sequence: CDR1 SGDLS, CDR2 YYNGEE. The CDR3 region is CASSVVTDTQYF. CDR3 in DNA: TGTGCCAGCAGCGTAGTTACAGATACGCAGTATTTT.

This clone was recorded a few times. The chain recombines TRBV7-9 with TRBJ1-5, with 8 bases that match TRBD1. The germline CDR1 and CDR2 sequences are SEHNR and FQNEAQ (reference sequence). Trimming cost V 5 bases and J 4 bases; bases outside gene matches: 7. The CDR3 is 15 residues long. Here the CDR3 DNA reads TGTGCCAGCAGCCTGGGGACAGGTGGAAATCAGCCCCAGCATTTT. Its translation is CASSLGTGGNQPQHF.

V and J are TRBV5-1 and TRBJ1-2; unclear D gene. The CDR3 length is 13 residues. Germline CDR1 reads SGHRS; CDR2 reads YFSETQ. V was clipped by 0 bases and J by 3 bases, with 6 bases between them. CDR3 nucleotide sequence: TGCGCCAGCAGCTTGGAACCAGACTATGGCTACACCTTC. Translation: CASSLEPDYGYTF.

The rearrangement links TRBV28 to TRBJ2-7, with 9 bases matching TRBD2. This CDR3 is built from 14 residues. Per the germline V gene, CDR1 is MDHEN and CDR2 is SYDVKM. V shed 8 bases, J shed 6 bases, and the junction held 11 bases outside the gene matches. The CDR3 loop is CASGFPSGASEQYF. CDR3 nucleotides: TGTGCCAGCGGCTTCCCTAGCGGGGCTTCCGAGCAGTACTTC.

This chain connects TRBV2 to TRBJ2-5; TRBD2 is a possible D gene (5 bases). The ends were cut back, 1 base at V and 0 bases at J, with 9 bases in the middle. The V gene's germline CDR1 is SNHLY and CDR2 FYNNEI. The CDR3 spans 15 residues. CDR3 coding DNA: TGTGCCAGCAGTGAAGAGGGCGGGTACCAAGAGACCCAGTACTTC. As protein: CASSEEGGYQETQYF. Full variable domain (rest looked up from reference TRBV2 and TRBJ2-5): EPEVTQTPSHQVTQMGQEVILRCVPISNHLYFYWYRQILGQKVEFLVSFYNNEISEKSEIFDDQFSVERPDGSNFTLKIRSTKLEDSAMYFCASSEEGGYQETQYFGPGTRLLVL.

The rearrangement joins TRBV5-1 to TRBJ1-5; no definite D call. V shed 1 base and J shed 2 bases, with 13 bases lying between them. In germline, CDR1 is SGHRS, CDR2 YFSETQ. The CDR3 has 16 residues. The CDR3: CASSLFGPGGNQPQHF. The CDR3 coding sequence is TGCGCCAGCAGCTTGTTCGGCCCCGGGGGCAATCAGCCCCAGCATTTT. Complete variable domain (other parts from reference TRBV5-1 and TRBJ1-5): KAGVTQTPRYLIKTRGQQVTLSCSPISGHRSVSWYQQTPGQGLQFLFEYFSETQRNKGNFPGRFSGRQFSNSRSEMNVSTLELGDSALYLCASSLFGPGGNQPQHFGDGTRLSIL.

DNA of the CDR3: TGTGCCAGCAGCTCCCGACAGGTCACTAACTATGGCTACACCTTC. Translated: CASSSRQVTNYGYTF. The gene calls are TRBV5-5 and TRBJ1-2, with a possible D match to TRBD1 (6 bases). V was cut by 3 bases and J by 0 bases, with 12 bases left in between. This CDR3 contains 15 residues. Germline V gene lookup returns CDR1 SGHKS and CDR2 YYEKEE (reference sequence).

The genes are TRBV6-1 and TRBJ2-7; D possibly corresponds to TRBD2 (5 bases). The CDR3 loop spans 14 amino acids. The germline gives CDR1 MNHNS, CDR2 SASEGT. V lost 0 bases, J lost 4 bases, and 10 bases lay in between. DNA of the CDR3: TGTGCCAGCAGTGAAGCGGGAGCGATGTACGAGCAGTACTTC. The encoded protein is CASSEAGAMYEQYF.

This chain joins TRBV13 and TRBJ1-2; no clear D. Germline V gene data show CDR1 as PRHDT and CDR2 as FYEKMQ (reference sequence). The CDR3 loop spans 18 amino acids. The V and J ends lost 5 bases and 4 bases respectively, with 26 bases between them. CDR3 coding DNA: TGTGCCAGCAGCACCTCAGGTCGTCTATCAAAAGGCCTCTATGGCTACACCTTC. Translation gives CASSTSGRLSKGLYGYTF.

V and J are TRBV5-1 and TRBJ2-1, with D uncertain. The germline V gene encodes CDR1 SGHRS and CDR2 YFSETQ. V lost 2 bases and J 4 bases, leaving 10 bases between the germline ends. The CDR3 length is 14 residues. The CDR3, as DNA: TGCGCCAGCAGCTTCTACGACTCATACAATGAGCAGTTCTTC. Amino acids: CASSFYDSYNEQFF.

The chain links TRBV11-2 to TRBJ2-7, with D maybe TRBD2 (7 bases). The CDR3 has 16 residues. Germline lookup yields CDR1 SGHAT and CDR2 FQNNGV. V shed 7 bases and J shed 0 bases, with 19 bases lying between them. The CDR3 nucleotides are TGTGCCAGCACTGAACTGCGGGGGCTTGTCTCCTACGAGCAGTACTTC. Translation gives CASTELRGLVSYEQYF. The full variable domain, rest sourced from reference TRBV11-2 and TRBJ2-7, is EAGVAQSPRYKIIEKRQSVAFWCNPISGHATLYWYQQILGQGPKLLIQFQNNGVVDDSQLPKDRFSAERLKGVDSTLKIQPAKLEDSAVYLCASTELRGLVSYEQYFGPGTRLTVT.

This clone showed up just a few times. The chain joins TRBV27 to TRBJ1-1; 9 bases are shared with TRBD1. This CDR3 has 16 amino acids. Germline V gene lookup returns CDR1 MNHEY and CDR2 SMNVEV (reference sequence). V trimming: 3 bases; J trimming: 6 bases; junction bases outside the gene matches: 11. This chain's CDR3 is CASSFTGGGRVSEAFF. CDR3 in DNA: TGTGCCAGCAGTTTTACAGGGGGCGGTCGAGTGTCTGAAGCTTTCTTT.

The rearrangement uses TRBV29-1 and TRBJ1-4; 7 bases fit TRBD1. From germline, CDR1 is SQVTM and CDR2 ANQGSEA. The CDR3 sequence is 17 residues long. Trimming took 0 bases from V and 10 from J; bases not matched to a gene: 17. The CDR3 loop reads CSVEDLHDRAPSGKLFF. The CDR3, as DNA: TGCAGCGTTGAAGATCTTCACGACAGGGCCCCGAGCGGAAAACTGTTTTTT.

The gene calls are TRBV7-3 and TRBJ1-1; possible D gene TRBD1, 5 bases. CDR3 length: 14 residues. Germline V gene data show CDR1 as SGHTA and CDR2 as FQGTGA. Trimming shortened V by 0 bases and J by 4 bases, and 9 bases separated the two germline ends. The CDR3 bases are TGTGCCAGCAGCTTAACCGGCGGGGGCACTGAAGCTTTCTTT. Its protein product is CASSLTGGGTEAFF.

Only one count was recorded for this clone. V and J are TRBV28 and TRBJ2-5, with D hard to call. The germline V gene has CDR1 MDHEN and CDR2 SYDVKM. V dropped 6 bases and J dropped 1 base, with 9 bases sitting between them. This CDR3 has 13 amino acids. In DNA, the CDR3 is TGTGCCAGCAGAAAAGGACCCCAAGAGACCCAGTACTTC. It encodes CASRKGPQETQYF.

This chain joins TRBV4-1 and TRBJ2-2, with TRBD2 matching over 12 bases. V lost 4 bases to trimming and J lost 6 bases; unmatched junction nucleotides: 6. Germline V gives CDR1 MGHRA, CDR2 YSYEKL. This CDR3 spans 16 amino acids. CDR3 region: CASSPTSGSIPGELFF. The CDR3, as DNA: TGCGCCAGCAGCCCGACTAGCGGGAGTATCCCCGGGGAGCTGTTTTTT.

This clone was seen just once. CDR3 coding DNA: TGTGCCAGCACCGGGACAGGGCAATACGAGCAGTACTTC. Amino acids: CASTGTGQYEQYF. The chain carries TRBV19 and TRBJ2-7; 9 nucleotides align to TRBD1. Germline CDR1 reads LNHDA; CDR2 reads SQIVND (reference sequence). The CDR3 has 13 amino acids. V lost 9 bases to trimming and J lost 4 bases; unmatched junction nucleotides: 7.

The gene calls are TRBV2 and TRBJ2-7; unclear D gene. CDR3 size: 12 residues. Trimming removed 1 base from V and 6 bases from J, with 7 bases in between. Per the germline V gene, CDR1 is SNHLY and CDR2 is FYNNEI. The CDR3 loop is CASSEGGIEQYF. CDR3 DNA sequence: TGTGCCAGCAGTGAAGGAGGTATCGAGCAGTACTTC.

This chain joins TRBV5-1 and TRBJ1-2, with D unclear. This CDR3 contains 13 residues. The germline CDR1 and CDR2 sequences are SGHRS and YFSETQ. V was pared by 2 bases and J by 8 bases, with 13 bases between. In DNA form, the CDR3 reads TGCGCCAGCAGCTTAGGACCGCTCAGAGGCTACACCTTC. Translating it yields CASSLGPLRGYTF.

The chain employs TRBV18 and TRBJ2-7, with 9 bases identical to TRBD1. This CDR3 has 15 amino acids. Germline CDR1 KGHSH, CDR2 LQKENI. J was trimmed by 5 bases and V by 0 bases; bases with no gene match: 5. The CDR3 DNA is TGTGCCAGCTCACCACCGGGACAGGGAGTCCACGAGCAGTACTTC. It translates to CASSPPGQGVHEQYF.

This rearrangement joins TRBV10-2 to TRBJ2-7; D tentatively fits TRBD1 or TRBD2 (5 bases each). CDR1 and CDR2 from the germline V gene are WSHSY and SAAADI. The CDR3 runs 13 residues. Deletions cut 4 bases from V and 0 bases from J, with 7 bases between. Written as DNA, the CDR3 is TGCGCCAGCAGTGGGGGGAGCTCCTACGAGCAGTACTTC. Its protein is CASSGGSSYEQYF.

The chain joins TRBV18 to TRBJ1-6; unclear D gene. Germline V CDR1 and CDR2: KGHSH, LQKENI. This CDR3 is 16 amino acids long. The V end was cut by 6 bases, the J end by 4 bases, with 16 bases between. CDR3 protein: CASSPTSGFYNSPLHF. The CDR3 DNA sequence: TGTGCCAGCTCCCCGACGAGCGGGTTTTATAATTCACCCCTCCACTTT.

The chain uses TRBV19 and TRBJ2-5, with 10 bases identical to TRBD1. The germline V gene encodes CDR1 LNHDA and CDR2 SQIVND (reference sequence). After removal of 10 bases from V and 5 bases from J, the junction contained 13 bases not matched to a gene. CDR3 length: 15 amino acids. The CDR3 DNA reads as TGTGCCACACGAGCAGGGACAGGGGCCGGGGAGACCCAGTACTTC. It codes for CATRAGTGAGETQYF.

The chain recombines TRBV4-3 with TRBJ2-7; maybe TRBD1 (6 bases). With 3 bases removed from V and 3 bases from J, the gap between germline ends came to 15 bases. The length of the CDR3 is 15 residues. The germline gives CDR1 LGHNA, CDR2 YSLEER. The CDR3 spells CASSQGALNLYEQYF. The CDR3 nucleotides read TGCGCCAGCAGCCAGGGGGCCCTAAACCTCTACGAGCAGTACTTC.

CDR3: CASSLLGAEAFF. The CDR3 bases are TGTGCCAGCAGTTTATTGGGGGCTGAAGCTTTCTTT. The chain joins TRBV27 to TRBJ1-1; D might be TRBD1 (5 bases). The CDR3 covers 12 residues. CDR1 and CDR2 from the germline V gene are MNHEY and SMNVEV (reference sequence). Trimming took off 1 base at V and 6 bases at J, with 6 bases between the two ends.